The rows below give T cell receptor beta chains drawn from one sample of a study of identical twins. TCRdb called the 5' RACE reads again in MiXCR, with one record for every CDR3 protein. The table records 250,000 or so distinct CDR3 sequences, approximately 11% of them present only once. In addition, the sample was reused for a study of yellow fever vaccine responses in identical twins.

Sequenced input: memory (CD45RO+) T cells sorted from blood. Receptors originate from a woman under 30 in good health. Each CDR3 is given with its conserved first and last residue. Each record gives: V gene, J gene, D gene, clone size, CDR3 DNA, CDR3 protein. A D gene is named only where the DNA matches it firmly. Size values are once, few and many counts, or a class for expanded clones, and some rows have none.

TRBV9,TRBJ1-5,TRBD1,many,TGTGCCAGCAGCGAGGGACAGGGGGTTCAGCCCCAGCATTTT,CASSEGQGVQPQHF
TRBV7-2,TRBJ2-5,NA,NA,TGTGCCAGCAGCTTGGACAGTCCAGGGACCCAGTACTTC,CASSLDSPGTQYF
TRBV15,TRBJ2-1,TRBD2,few,TGTGCCACCAGCAGAGATTATACTAGCGGAACTTCTGCAGTGGAGCAGTTCTTC,CATSRDYTSGTSAVEQFF
TRBV27,TRBJ2-7,NA,few,TGTGCCAGCAGTTCGACCAGAGGAACCTACGAGCAGTACTTC,CASSSTRGTYEQYF
TRBV25-1,TRBJ2-1,TRBD1,few,TGTGCCAGCAGGACCGTGGACAGGGATTACAATGAGCAGTTCTTC,CASRTVDRDYNEQFF
TRBV24-1,TRBJ2-5,NA,few,TGTGCCACCAGTGATGAGGGGATCGGTGAGACCCAGTACTTC,CATSDEGIGETQYF
TRBV15,TRBJ2-5,NA,NA,TGTGCCACCAGTTCAGGGGCCGCCGGGACCCAGTACTTC,CATSSGAAGTQYF
TRBV5-1,TRBJ2-7,NA,NA,TGCGCCAGCAGCCGGACCCCCCAGGGGTCTCTATGGGAGCAGTACTTC,CASSRTPQGSLWEQYF
TRBV7-2,TRBJ2-7,NA,few,TGTGCCAGCAGCTTAGTAACTAGTCTCTACGAGCAGTACTTC,CASSLVTSLYEQYF
TRBV7-8,TRBJ2-1,TRBD2,few,TGTGCCAGCAGCTATACCGGGACTAGCGAGTACCGCTACAATGAGCAGTTCTTC,CASSYTGTSEYRYNEQFF
TRBV5-1,TRBJ1-1,NA,many,TGCGCCAGCAGCGGTGACAGGAACACTGAAGCTTTCTTT,CASSGDRNTEAFF
TRBV11-2,TRBJ2-5,NA,few,TGTGCCAGCAGCTCTAAGTGGGAGACCCAGTACTTC,CASSSKWETQYF
TRBV7-2,TRBJ1-5,NA,NA,TGTGCCAGCAGCTCACCGCGGGCCAGGAGACAACGCAATCAGCCCCAGCATTTT,CASSSPRARRQRNQPQHF
TRBV6-1,TRBJ2-4,NA,NA,TGTGCCAGCAGTGAATATGGGGGAAACATTCAGTACTTC,CASSEYGGNIQYF
TRBV7-9,TRBJ2-1,NA,NA,TGTGCCAGCAGCCTAGGACTCGTCTCCTACAATGAGCAGTTCTTC,CASSLGLVSYNEQFF
TRBV29-1,TRBJ1-1,TRBD1,many,TGCAGCGTTAGGGGGACAGGGCTGAACACTGAAGCTTTCTTT,CSVRGTGLNTEAFF
TRBV5-4,TRBJ1-4,NA,NA,TGTGCCAGCAGCCCGGGGGGGAACACTAATGAAAAACTGTTTTTT,CASSPGGNTNEKLFF
TRBV7-2,TRBJ2-5,NA,NA,TGTGCCAGCAGCTTAGCGATAGGTGGGGAGACCCAGTACTTC,CASSLAIGGETQYF
TRBV4-2,TRBJ2-5,NA,many,TGTGCCAGCAGCCAAGCAGGCTCCCAGAGCCAAGAGACCCAGTACTTC,CASSQAGSQSQETQYF
TRBV24-1,TRBJ2-2,NA,NA,TGTGCCACCAGCGCCCTCTCGGGAACCGGGACTTCAACCGGGGAGCTGTTTTTT,CATSALSGTGTSTGELFF
TRBV9,TRBJ2-2,NA,NA,TGTGCCAGCAGCGTAGCTAGGCAGGACACCGGGGAGCTGTTTTTT,CASSVARQDTGELFF
TRBV3-1,TRBJ2-1,TRBD1,NA,TGTGCCAGCAGCAAGCAGGGGGCTAGGAACCCCAACAATGAGCAGTTCTTC,CASSKQGARNPNNEQFF
TRBV15,TRBJ1-1,NA,NA,TGTGCCACCAGCAGAGATCAGGGGACAACTGAAGCTTTCTTT,CATSRDQGTTEAFF
TRBV29-1,TRBJ2-3,TRBD2,many,TGCAGCGCGGGCGGGGGGCAATGGACTAGCGGGGGCACAGATACGCAGTATTTT,CSAGGGQWTSGGTDTQYF
TRBV27,TRBJ2-7,NA,once,TGTGCCAGCAGGTCAATCGCGGGCGAGCAGTACTTC,CASRSIAGEQYF
TRBV5-1,TRBJ2-2,TRBD2,NA,TGCGCCAGCAGGCCGACGGGGGGGCTAAACACCGGGGAGCTGTTTTTT,CASRPTGGLNTGELFF
TRBV18,TRBJ2-1,TRBD2,NA,TGTGCCAGCTCACCATCGCGGGAGGGCAATGAGCAGTTCTTC,CASSPSREGNEQFF
TRBV28,TRBJ2-7,TRBD1,NA,TGTGCCAGCAGCTACCCAGGGGGTCACTACGAGCAGTACTTC,CASSYPGGHYEQYF
TRBV10-3,TRBJ2-5,TRBD2,many,TGTGCCATCAGTCCGGGACTAGCGGACCAAGAGACCCAGTACTTC,CAISPGLADQETQYF
TRBV20-1,TRBJ1-6,NA,many,TGCAGTGCTAGTGATCCTCCGGAGGATAGTTCACCCCTCCACTTT,CSASDPPEDSSPLHF
TRBV20-1,TRBJ1-6,TRBD1,NA,TGCAGTGCTAGTAGTTGGGACAGTCATTATAATTCACCCCTCCACTTT,CSASSWDSHYNSPLHF
TRBV24-1,TRBJ2-7,TRBD2,NA,TGTGCCACCAGTGGGGGACTAGCGGGCTCCTACGAGCAGTACTTC,CATSGGLAGSYEQYF
TRBV18,TRBJ1-1,NA,few,TGTGCCAGCTCACCACCGTCGACTTCAATGAACACTGAAGCTTTCTTT,CASSPPSTSMNTEAFF
TRBV28,TRBJ2-7,NA,NA,TGTGCCAGCAGGCCCAGGCGGCAAAGATACGAGCAGTACTTC,CASRPRRQRYEQYF
TRBV27,TRBJ2-3,NA,NA,TGTGCCAGCAGTCCCCGACCGTCAGGGGAGGGCCGCACAGATACGCAGTATTTT,CASSPRPSGEGRTDTQYF
TRBV7-3,TRBJ2-2,TRBD1,NA,TGTGCCAGCAGCTACGGGACAGGGGGCGTCGGGGGCGGGGAGCTGTTTTTT,CASSYGTGGVGGGELFF
TRBV12-3/TRBV12-4,TRBJ2-7,TRBD2,few,TGTGCCAGCAGCCGTACTAGCGTCCACGAGCAGTACTTC,CASSRTSVHEQYF
TRBV5-6,TRBJ2-3,TRBD2,NA,TGTGCCAGCAGTCGGGGCGGGGGGTCGGGGACAGATACGCAGTATTTT,CASSRGGGSGTDTQYF
TRBV20-1,TRBJ1-6,TRBD1,many,TGCAGTGCTTACGTTTCCGGGACAGGCCATAATTCACCCCTCCACTTT,CSAYVSGTGHNSPLHF
TRBV5-1,TRBJ2-6,NA,few,TGCGCCAGCAGCTGGAAGGATCGATGGGGAACTGGGGCCAACGTCCTGACTTTC,CASSWKDRWGTGANVLTF
TRBV5-1,TRBJ2-3,TRBD2,NA,TGCGCCAGCAGCCCCGGCCCGGGGGGGCCAATGAATACGCAGTATTTT,CASSPGPGGPMNTQYF
TRBV2,TRBJ1-2,NA,few,TGTGCCAGCAGTACAGGGCTCTATGGCTACACCTTC,CASSTGLYGYTF